This T cell receptor beta chain emerged from a study of lymphopenia after photon versus proton radiotherapy. Study findings and constraints: Post-nadir diversity loss with photons came from oligoclonal expansion, particularly CD8+ Temra cells. In patients who died, overall survival fell as post-nadir TCR diversity dropped more.

Method: immunoSEQ multiplex PCR; TCRdb's copy keeps in-frame clones and lacks some. Here the sample spans 65,000 or so clones, around 90% being singletons. Trimming stripped 6 bases from V and 1 base from J, with 9 bases between. The germline CDR1 and CDR2 sequences are SNHLY and FYNNEI. The CDR3 consists of 13 residues. This clone was picked up a small number of times. Its matching antigen is unknown. The chain employs TRBV2 and TRBJ1-2; no reliable D call. This sequence was found in a man older than 75 with esophageal cancer. Sequenced material: peripheral blood, taken from a patient treated with proton-based radiotherapy. The DNA for the CDR3 is TGTGCCAGCAGAGGATGGTTTAACTATGGCTACACCTTC. Its protein product is CASRGWFNYGYTF.